Sequencing of this T cell receptor (beta chain) was carried out in a study of blood T cell repertoires in COVID-19. Study details: Sources were T cells, B-cell-depleted T cells, or PBMCs; the material itself was cDNA or gDNA.

Study processing details: Reference gene primer amplification gave estimated nucleated cell counts. Only in-frame clones appear in the TCRdb table, and some are missing; sequencing was by immunoSEQ multiplex PCR. V, J and clone size are taken as reported in that table, and D and trimming were inferred from the DNA itself. The sample lists about 280,000 clones, roughly 85% occurring once. Per germline, CDR1 KGHSH and CDR2 LQKENI. V dropped 3 bases and J dropped 7; count of bases not matched to a gene: 15. This CDR3 is 18 amino acids long. This TCR was recovered from a human donor in a cohort sampled during active COVID-19. The source material was peripheral blood. The rearrangement uses TRBV18 and TRBJ1-4; 9 nucleotides agree with TRBD1. CDR3 coding DNA: TGTGCCAGCTCACCGAGGACAGGGGAGTCCCTCAAGGGTGAAAAACTGTTTTTT. Translated, it gives CASSPRTGESLKGEKLFF. Supplemented by reference TRBV18 and TRBJ1-4, the full variable domain reads NAGVMQNPRHLVRRRGQEARLRCSPMKGHSHVYWYRQLPEEGLKFMVYLQKENIIDESGMPKERFSAEFPKEGPSILRIQQVVRGDSAAYFCASSPRTGESLKGEKLFFGSGTQLSVL.